A single sample is the source of the 22 T cell receptor beta chains below, sequenced in a study of blood T cells in healthy people across ages. Through a sample-barcoded 5' primer and a J-beta primer mix, a second PCR was run for roughly 6 to 12 cycles. TCRdb analysed the 5' RACE reads with MiXCR anew, one entry per CDR3 protein. The sample includes 650,000 to 1,000,000 distinct CDR3 sequences, 36% of them seen just once. Sequencing input: blood. The receptor source for this set is a man younger than 30 in good health.

This clonotype showed up many times. The germline gene is not matched at one end of the junction; a read error may be the cause. CDR3 DNA: TGTGCCAGCAGTTTAGACGCTGGGACCCAGTACTTC. Translation gives CASSLDAGTQYF. The chain carries TRBV7-9 and TRBJ2-3; D is unclear. The J call may be mistaken, given a closer DNA end match to TRBJ2-5. The germline CDR1 and CDR2 sequences are SEHNR and FQNEAQ (reference sequence). This CDR3 has 12 residues.

The chain is built from TRBV20-1 and TRBJ2-1; 7 nucleotides align to TRBD2. TRBJ2-7 explains the end of the DNA better; the J call may be wrong. Germline CDR1 DFQATT, CDR2 SNEGSKA (reference sequence). The CDR3 has 15 residues. The DNA of the CDR3 is TGCAGTGCTAGAAGGCTAGCGGAGGATCACAATGAGCAGTACTTC. Translating it yields CSARRLAEDHNEQYF.

The sample holds a few counts of this clonotype. Germline and junction disagree at one end, which may indicate a read error. The J gene is TRBJ2-3, the V gene TRBV7-7; no clear D. The CDR3 runs 16 residues. Germline values: CDR1 SSHAT, CDR2 FNYEAQ (reference sequence). The CDR3 region has the DNA TGTGCTAGCAGCCCACTCCCGGGTTTAAGCACAGATACGCAGTATTTT. Encoded protein: CASSPLPGLSTDTQYF.

This clonotype was seen ten or more times. V usage is TRBV6-6 and J usage is TRBJ2-7, with TRBD1 identical over 8 bases. V was clipped by 5 bases and J by 4 bases; unmatched bases: 10. Germline-derived CDR1 and CDR2 are MNHNY and SVGAGI (reference sequence). The CDR3 runs to 15 residues. DNA of the CDR3: TGTGCCAGCAGTAAACTCGGACAGGGTGGGTACGAGCAGTACTTC. Encoded protein: CASSKLGQGGYEQYF.

The V gene is TRBV5-6, the J gene TRBJ2-5, with D perhaps matching TRBD1 (6 bases). CDR3 length: 14 residues. Germline loops: CDR1 SGHDT, CDR2 YYEEEE. Trimming removed 4 bases at V and 5 bases at J, with 15 bases between. CDR3 DNA: TGTGCCAGCAGCCAGATCGACAGGTTGGAGACCCAGTACTTC. Its translation: CASSQIDRLETQYF.

The chain couples TRBV12-3 or TRBV12-4 to TRBJ1-1; D unclear. The V gene lost 3 bases and the J gene lost 0 bases, with 8 bases spanning the gap. The CDR3 is 14 residues long. The CDR3 bases are TGTGCCAGCAGTTTGAGTTCCCTGAACACTGAAGCTTTCTTT. Its protein product is CASSLSSLNTEAFF.

This clonotype occurred many times. The chain carries TRBV15 and TRBJ2-3; D is uncertain. CDR1 LNHNV and CDR2 YYDKDF come from the germline V gene (reference sequence). V lost 5 bases, J lost 2 bases, and 8 bases lay in between. The CDR3 sequence is 13 residues long. CDR3 protein: CATSGEYTDTQYF. Here the CDR3 DNA reads TGTGCCACCAGCGGCGAGTACACAGATACGCAGTATTTT.

This clonotype was detected only once. The V call is TRBV6-2 or TRBV6-3, the J call TRBJ2-5; the match to TRBD2 covers 9 bases. This CDR3 spans 16 amino acids. CDR1 and CDR2 from the germline V gene are MNHEY and SVGEGT. Trimming removed 2 bases from V and 1 base from J; junction bases left unmatched: 5. The CDR3 region is CASSYGLAGTQETQYF. For the CDR3, the DNA is TGTGCCAGCAGTTACGGCCTAGCGGGGACCCAAGAGACCCAGTACTTC.

This clonotype came up many times. The chain is built from TRBV7-2 and TRBJ2-7; 7 nucleotides agree with TRBD2. Germline CDR1 and CDR2: SGHTA and FQGNSA. The CDR3 spans 15 residues. The V and J ends lost 2 bases and 3 bases, in that order; junction bases with no gene match: 7. The CDR3: CASSLRGGGLYEQYF. CDR3 sequence (DNA): TGTGCCAGCAGCTTAAGAGGCGGGGGACTCTACGAGCAGTACTTC. Full variable domain (outside the CDR3, taken from reference TRBV7-2 and TRBJ2-7): GAGVSQSPSNKVTEKGKDVELRCDPISGHTALYWYRQSLGQGLEFLIYFQGNSAPDKSGLPSDRFSAERTGGSVSTLTIQRTQQEDSAVYLCASSLRGGGLYEQYFGPGTRLTVT.

Notes on this clonotype: At one end the junction does not follow the germline gene, possibly because of a read error. The V gene is TRBV7-2, the J gene TRBJ2-7; D unresolved. The CDR3 loop spans 12 amino acids. Germline CDR1 SGHTA, CDR2 FQGNSA. The CDR3 region is CASSLSTYEQSF. As DNA, the CDR3 is TGTGCCAGCAGCTTAAGTACCTACGAGCAGTCCTTC. Complete variable domain (other parts from reference TRBV7-2 and TRBJ2-7): GAGVSQSPSNKVTEKGKDVELRCDPISGHTALYWYRQSLGQGLEFLIYFQGNSAPDKSGLPSDRFSAERTGGSVSTLTIQRTQQEDSAVYLCASSLSTYEQSFGPGTRLTVT.

A few counts support this clonotype. The chain combines TRBV30 with TRBJ2-1; 12 bases map to TRBD2. With V trimmed by 1 base and J by 2 bases, 3 bases remained unmatched. Germline CDR1 GTSNPN, CDR2 SVGIG (reference sequence). The CDR3 has 16 amino acids. The CDR3 DNA reads as TGTGCCTGGAGTGCTACTAGCGGGGGGCCCTACAATGAGCAGTTCTTC. This codes for CAWSATSGGPYNEQFF. Full variable domain (rest looked up from reference TRBV30 and TRBJ2-1): SQTIHQWPATLVQPVGSPLSLECTVEGTSNPNLYWYRQAAGRGLQLLFYSVGIGQISSEVPQNLSASRPQDRQFILSSKKLLLSDSGFYLCAWSATSGGPYNEQFFGPGTRLTVL.

There are many counts of this clonotype. The chain joins TRBV10-3 to TRBJ1-2; TRBD1 aligns across 9 bases. After removal of 3 bases from V and 6 bases from J, the junction contained 5 bases not matched to a gene. This CDR3 has 14 amino acids. CDR1 is ENHRY and CDR2 is SYGVKD in the germline V gene. The DNA for the CDR3 is TGTGCCATCAGTGAAGGACAGGGGAGCGATGGCTACACCTTC. Encoded protein: CAISEGQGSDGYTF.

The rearrangement uses TRBV4-1 and TRBJ1-5; D gene ambiguous. V was trimmed by 2 bases and J by 3 bases, leaving 11 bases between them. Germline loops: CDR1 MGHRA, CDR2 YSYEKL. The CDR3 spans 15 residues. CDR3 loop: CASSQSYIPNQPQHF. The CDR3 nucleotides are TGCGCCAGCAGCCAAAGTTACATTCCCAATCAGCCCCAGCATTTT.

The rearrangement uses TRBV20-1 and TRBJ1-6, with D possibly matching TRBD1 (5 bases). This CDR3 spans 13 amino acids. Germline loops: CDR1 DFQATT, CDR2 SNEGSKA (reference sequence). Trimming removed 0 bases at V and 6 bases at J, with 6 bases between. The CDR3 reads CSAREQANSPLHF. The CDR3 bases are TGCAGTGCTAGAGAACAGGCTAATTCACCCCTCCACTTT.

Of note for this clonotype: It may be a read error: a sequence one base away is much more abundant. This rearrangement joins TRBV5-1 to TRBJ2-3; 9 bases agree with TRBD2. After removal of 7 bases from V and 4 bases from J, the junction contained 7 bases not matched to a gene. CDR1 is SGHRS and CDR2 is YFSETQ in the germline V gene. This CDR3 contains 14 residues. The CDR3 coding sequence is TGCGCCAGCTATAGCGGGGGAGGCGCAGATACGCAGTATTTT. It is translated as CASYSGGGADTQYF.

The chain couples TRBV12-3 or TRBV12-4 to TRBJ2-3; D might be TRBD1 (5 bases). V was trimmed by 3 bases and J by 0 bases, leaving 13 bases between them. The CDR3 is 16 amino acids. CDR3 sequence reads: CASSLGGAPSTDTQYF. CDR3 bases: TGTGCCAGCAGTTTGGGTGGGGCTCCTAGCACAGATACGCAGTATTTT.

Turning to this clonotype: With a much larger clone just one base away, this may be a read error. The V and J genes are TRBV12-3 or TRBV12-4 and TRBJ2-5; perhaps TRBD1 as D (5 bases). Gene TRBJ2-1 matches the end of the DNA better, so the J call may be wrong. The CDR3 length is 15 residues. In DNA form, the CDR3 reads TGTGCCAGCAGTTCAACCCCGACAGTCCAAGAGACCCAGTTCTTC. This sequence encodes CASSSTPTVQETQFF.

This chain uses TRBV6-2 or TRBV6-3 with TRBJ2-1; 13 nucleotides align to TRBD2. The V segment lost 4 bases and the J segment 10 bases; nucleotides outside the gene matches: 10. CDR1 is MNHEY, CDR2 SVGEGT, per germline. CDR3 size: 16 residues. The CDR3 sequence is CASSSWTSGGYSEQFF. Here the CDR3 DNA reads TGTGCCAGCAGTTCCTGGACTAGCGGGGGCTATTCGGAGCAGTTCTTC.

J is TRBJ2-3 and V is TRBV3-1; D ambiguous. The CDR3 has 16 residues. Germline V CDR1 and CDR2: LGHDT, YNNKEL (reference sequence). Trimming left V 0 bases short and J 2 bases short, with 12 bases between. The CDR3 sequence: CASSQDDRPVTDTQYF. The CDR3 coding sequence is TGTGCCAGCAGCCAAGATGATCGACCCGTCACAGATACGCAGTATTTT.

This clonotype has more than one count but fewer than ten. This chain joins TRBV14 and TRBJ2-7; D is uncertain. The CDR3 totals 14 residues. V was pared by 3 bases and J by 7 bases, with 16 bases between. Per germline, CDR1 SGHDN and CDR2 FVKESK. CDR3 in DNA: TGTGCCAGCAGCCACCGGGTGGGGTACAATGAGCAGTACTTC. This sequence encodes CASSHRVGYNEQYF.

This clonotype was detected a few times. The gene calls are TRBV7-3 and TRBJ2-1; 7 bases agree with TRBD1. Germline-derived CDR1 and CDR2 are SGHTA and FQGTGA. The CDR3 length is 14 residues. V lost 4 bases and J lost 5; bases outside the gene matches: 5. CDR3 DNA sequence: TGTGCCAGCAGCTCCACGACAGGGAACAATGAGCAGTTCTTC. Translating gives CASSSTTGNNEQFF.

This clonotype was seen only a few times. The chain uses TRBV25-1 and TRBJ2-7, with 15 bases identical to TRBD2. V was pared by 4 bases and J by 7 bases, with 8 bases of the junction left unmatched. Germline values: CDR1 MGHDK, CDR2 SYGVNS. The CDR3 consists of 16 residues. CDR3 coding DNA: TGTGCCAGCAGTGGACGGACTAGCGGGGGGGCGAGGGAGCAGTACTTC. It encodes CASSGRTSGGAREQYF.